Sequencing of this T cell receptor beta chain was carried out in a study of blood T cell repertoires in COVID-19. The overall study: COVID-19 samples, acute and convalescent, were from the United States, Italy and Spain. T cells, B-cell-depleted T cells, or PBMCs provided the cDNA or gDNA that served as material.

CDR1 is MNHNS and CDR2 is SASEGT in the germline V gene. This CDR3 region has 16 residues. V shed 2 bases and J shed 0 bases, with 11 bases lying between them. Original processing methods: Researchers report that nucleated cell counts were estimated from reference gene primer amplification. Produced via immunoSEQ multiplex PCR; TCRdb's table is partial and in-frame only. V and J calls and clone size are given by that table; D and trimming were obtained from the DNA. This table holds about 250,000 clones, 83% found once. The sequence was collected from a man aged 80 or over with acute or convalescent COVID-19. The rearrangement uses TRBV6-1 and TRBJ1-3; D remains ambiguous. Sequencing input: peripheral blood. In DNA, the CDR3 is TGTGCCAGCAGTGAACCGGTCTCCAACTCTGGAAACACCATATATTTT. This sequence encodes CASSEPVSNSGNTIYF.